This paragraph covers one TCR beta chain sequence. These data are taken from a study of blood T cell repertoires in COVID-19. Study background: Sites across the United States, Italy and Spain contributed samples from acute and convalescent COVID-19. Sources were T cells, B-cell-depleted T cells, or PBMCs; the material itself was cDNA or gDNA.

Original processing notes: The authors estimated nucleated cell counts from reference gene primer amplification. Clones were read by immunoSEQ multiplex PCR, and TCRdb kept only the in-frame ones, dropping some. That table supplies the V and J calls and clone size; D and trimming were determined from the DNA. The data hold 150,000 to 200,000 clones, with more than 65% observed a single time. CDR1 and CDR2 from the germline V gene are SGHKS and YYEKEE (reference sequence). Between the trimmed V and J ends, which lost 4 bases and 7 bases, there was a span of 14 bases. This CDR3 is 14 amino acids long. V gene TRBV5-5 combines with J gene TRBJ1-4; D remains ambiguous. The sequence was collected from an elderly woman with acute or convalescent COVID-19. Sequencing was performed on peripheral blood. The CDR3 loop is CASSPHEGPEKLFF. The CDR3 region has the DNA TGTGCCAGCAGCCCCCACGAGGGTCCTGAAAAACTGTTTTTT.